This record covers a single T cell receptor beta chain. Its target is unknown. A quantitative 5'-RACE method, one with molecular barcodes, was used to make TCR beta libraries. TCRdb recomputed calls from the 5' RACE reads with MiXCR, one row per CDR3 protein. The sample shows 350,000 to 550,000 distinct CDR3 sequences, roughly a quarter of them seen only once. The data belong to a study of CD8 T cells in ankylosing spondylitis. Broader study findings: Among TCR beta sequences, a motif of several highly homologous variants appeared characteristic of ankylosing spondylitis blood. Significant enrichment of disease-linked clones was reportedly seen in matched ankylosing spondylitis synovial fluid.

Germline CDR1 is LNHNV and CDR2 is YYDKDF (reference sequence). The CDR3 sequence is 17 residues long. V lost 0 bases, J lost 0 bases, and 9 bases lay in between. This sequence joins TRBV15 and TRBJ2-6, with D hard to call. The sample consisted of blood, either unsorted or a sorted T cell fraction (not recorded which). The source is a male donor with ankylosing spondylitis. CDR3 coding DNA: TGTGCCACCAGCAGAGATCTCCCGTCCTCTGGGGCCAACGTCCTGACTTTC. Its translation is CATSRDLPSSGANVLTF.